The rows below give T cell receptor beta chains drawn from one sample of a study of molecular identifiers for immune sequencing clone quantification. TCRdb recomputed calls from the PCR reads with MiXCR, one row per CDR3 protein. The data contain about 100,000 distinct CDR3 sequences, around 33% of them singletons. Sequenced: naive CD8+ T cells from blood, with Jurkat cell RNA spiked in. All receptors come from a human donor in good health. Some libraries in this study had Jurkat cell RNA spiked in. CDR3s include the opening cysteine and the closing phenylalanine or tryptophan. A D gene is named only where the DNA matches it firmly. Only some rows state a clone size, as once, few, many or a class for expanded clones.

d_gene: TRBD2; abundance: few; v_gene: TRBV7-2; len: 15; j_gene: TRBJ2-1; CDR3nt: TGTGCCAGCAGCTACGCGGGGGGCTCCTACAATGAGCAGTTCTTC; CDR3aa: CASSYAGGSYNEQFF
d_gene: .; abundance: many; v_gene: TRBV5-6; len: 14; j_gene: TRBJ1-1; CDR3nt: TGTGCCAGCAGCTTGGTCCGGGAGTACACTGAAGCTTTCTTT; CDR3aa: CASSLVREYTEAFF
d_gene: .; abundance: few; v_gene: TRBV18; len: 13; j_gene: TRBJ2-7; CDR3nt: TGTGCCAGCTCACCTCAGGATTCCCCCGAGCAGTACTTC; CDR3aa: CASSPQDSPEQYF
d_gene: .; abundance: few; v_gene: TRBV9; len: 13; j_gene: TRBJ2-1; CDR3nt: TGTGCCAGCAGCGTATTTCCCCATTATGAGCAGTTCTTC; CDR3aa: CASSVFPHYEQFF
d_gene: TRBD2; abundance: .; v_gene: TRBV7-8; len: 14; j_gene: TRBJ2-1; CDR3nt: TGTGCCAGCGGAACTAGCGGCCCCTACAATGAGCAGTTCTTC; CDR3aa: CASGTSGPYNEQFF
d_gene: .; abundance: few; v_gene: TRBV19; len: 13; j_gene: TRBJ2-2; CDR3nt: TGTGCCACCCCCAGCGGTAGGCACGGGGAGCTGTTTTTT; CDR3aa: CATPSGRHGELFF
d_gene: TRBD2; abundance: many; v_gene: TRBV20-1; len: 13; j_gene: TRBJ2-7; CDR3nt: TGCAGTGCTTCCGGGACTAGCTTGGCCGAGCAGTACTTC; CDR3aa: CSASGTSLAEQYF
d_gene: .; abundance: many; v_gene: TRBV5-6; len: 14; j_gene: TRBJ2-7; CDR3nt: TGTGCCAGCAGCTTGGGTCCGAGCTCCTACGAGCAGTACTTC; CDR3aa: CASSLGPSSYEQYF
d_gene: TRBD2; abundance: many; v_gene: TRBV7-9; len: 15; j_gene: TRBJ2-7; CDR3nt: TGTGCCAGCAGCTTATTCCCGGCGGGAGGGCCCGAGAAGTACTTC; CDR3aa: CASSLFPAGGPEKYF
d_gene: .; abundance: .; v_gene: TRBV7-2; len: 16; j_gene: TRBJ2-7; CDR3nt: TGTGCCAGCAGCATTAGACTCGGGAGTTCCGCCTACGAGCAGTACTTC; CDR3aa: CASSIRLGSSAYEQYF
d_gene: TRBD2; abundance: many; v_gene: TRBV5-8; len: 14; j_gene: TRBJ2-3; CDR3nt: TGTGCCAGCAGCTTAGGGAGGGGACCAGATACGCAGTATTTT; CDR3aa: CASSLGRGPDTQYF
d_gene: TRBD1; abundance: few; v_gene: TRBV4-1; len: 15; j_gene: TRBJ2-7; CDR3nt: TGCGCCAGCAGCCAAGATGGACAGGGGCTCTACGAGCAGTACTTC; CDR3aa: CASSQDGQGLYEQYF
d_gene: .; abundance: .; v_gene: TRBV7-6; len: 13; j_gene: TRBJ1-5; CDR3nt: TGTGCCAGCACCCGGGGGCTGGATCAGCCCCAGCATTTT; CDR3aa: CASTRGLDQPQHF
d_gene: .; abundance: few; v_gene: TRBV5-6; len: 14; j_gene: TRBJ2-1; CDR3nt: TGTGCCAGCAGCTCTGGGGACGCATACAATGAGCAGTTCTTC; CDR3aa: CASSSGDAYNEQFF
d_gene: .; abundance: many; v_gene: TRBV9; len: 15; j_gene: TRBJ2-2; CDR3nt: TGTGCCAGCAGCGTAGTGGGGGAGAGGGCCGGGGAGCTGTTTTTT; CDR3aa: CASSVVGERAGELFF
d_gene: .; abundance: many; v_gene: TRBV6-2/TRBV6-3; len: 14; j_gene: TRBJ2-4; CDR3nt: TGTGCCAGCAGTTCACCCGGGGGCAAAAACATTCAGTACTTC; CDR3aa: CASSSPGGKNIQYF
d_gene: TRBD1; abundance: few; v_gene: TRBV28; len: 13; j_gene: TRBJ2-2; CDR3nt: TGTGCCATCGGGACAGGGGATACCGGGGAGCTGTTTTTT; CDR3aa: CAIGTGDTGELFF
d_gene: TRBD2; abundance: .; v_gene: TRBV5-4; len: 15; j_gene: TRBJ2-2; CDR3nt: TGTGCCAGCAGCCCCGGGACTAGCGACACCGGGGAGCTGTTTTTT; CDR3aa: CASSPGTSDTGELFF
d_gene: .; abundance: .; v_gene: TRBV18; len: 16; j_gene: TRBJ2-7; CDR3nt: TGTGCCAGCTCACCACCGAAGGGACAAAGCTCCTACGAGCAGTACTTC; CDR3aa: CASSPPKGQSSYEQYF
d_gene: TRBD1; abundance: few; v_gene: TRBV7-8; len: 15; j_gene: TRBJ2-7; CDR3nt: TGTGCCAGCAGCCCTTACGGACAGGGCATCTACGAGCAGTACTTC; CDR3aa: CASSPYGQGIYEQYF
d_gene: TRBD2; abundance: few; v_gene: TRBV10-3; len: 15; j_gene: TRBJ2-1; CDR3nt: TGTGCCATCAGCCTAGGACTAGCGGGGTACAATGAGCAGTTCTTC; CDR3aa: CAISLGLAGYNEQFF
d_gene: .; abundance: many; v_gene: TRBV7-9; len: 18; j_gene: TRBJ2-1; CDR3nt: TGTGCCAGCAGCCCATTCGTAGGGGGAGTATTGTCCTACAATGAGCAGTTCTTC; CDR3aa: CASSPFVGGVLSYNEQFF
d_gene: .; abundance: .; v_gene: TRBV7-9; len: 14; j_gene: TRBJ1-4; CDR3nt: TGTGCCAGCAGCCTGACTGCAACTAATGAAAAACTGTCTTTT; CDR3aa: CASSLTATNEKLSF
d_gene: .; abundance: few; v_gene: TRBV7-8; len: 14; j_gene: TRBJ2-7; CDR3nt: TGTGCCAGCAGCTTAGGGACTGCTACCTACGAGCAGTACTTC; CDR3aa: CASSLGTATYEQYF
d_gene: TRBD2; abundance: .; v_gene: TRBV7-9; len: 17; j_gene: TRBJ2-1; CDR3nt: TGTGCCAGCAGCTCGGGACTAGCGGGAGTTATGGTCAATGAGCAGTTCTTC; CDR3aa: CASSSGLAGVMVNEQFF
d_gene: TRBD1; abundance: many; v_gene: TRBV5-1; len: 14; j_gene: TRBJ2-4; CDR3nt: TGCGCCAGCAGCCCCACCGACAGGGGTGACATTCAGTACTTC; CDR3aa: CASSPTDRGDIQYF
d_gene: TRBD2; abundance: few; v_gene: TRBV11-2; len: 15; j_gene: TRBJ2-1; CDR3nt: TGTGCCAGCAGCTTACTAGCGGGACCGCTCAATGAGCAGTTCTTC; CDR3aa: CASSLLAGPLNEQFF
d_gene: TRBD2; abundance: .; v_gene: TRBV27; len: 15; j_gene: TRBJ2-3; CDR3nt: TGTGCCAGCCGGGTTCTAGCGGGTTCGGCAGATACGCAGTATTTT; CDR3aa: CASRVLAGSADTQYF
d_gene: TRBD2; abundance: many; v_gene: TRBV28; len: 17; j_gene: TRBJ2-3; CDR3nt: TGTGCCAGCAGTTCCCATCGACTAGCGGAGAGCACAGATACGCAGTATTTT; CDR3aa: CASSSHRLAESTDTQYF
d_gene: TRBD2; abundance: .; v_gene: TRBV18; len: 19; j_gene: TRBJ2-7; CDR3nt: TGTGCCAGCTCGCAATTCCCGGGACTAGCGGATACTGTCTCCTACGAGCAGTACTTC; CDR3aa: CASSQFPGLADTVSYEQYF
d_gene: TRBD2; abundance: .; v_gene: TRBV7-2; len: 15; j_gene: TRBJ2-7; CDR3nt: TGTGCCAGCAGCTTAAACGGGGGAAGCGGGAGGGAGCAGTACTTC; CDR3aa: CASSLNGGSGREQYF
d_gene: .; abundance: few; v_gene: TRBV5-1; len: 13; j_gene: TRBJ2-5; CDR3nt: TGCGCCAGCAGCACGGACCTACAAGAGCCCCAGTACTTC; CDR3aa: CASSTDLQEPQYF
d_gene: .; abundance: few; v_gene: TRBV10-3; len: 15; j_gene: TRBJ2-2; CDR3nt: TGTGCCATCAGTGAGCCGCCGGACAGCACCGGGGAGCTGTTTTTT; CDR3aa: CAISEPPDSTGELFF
d_gene: .; abundance: .; v_gene: TRBV4-2; len: 12; j_gene: TRBJ2-7; CDR3nt: TGTGCCAGCAGCCAAGAAGACAGCGAGCAGTACTTC; CDR3aa: CASSQEDSEQYF
d_gene: .; abundance: many; v_gene: TRBV6-5; len: 15; j_gene: TRBJ2-7; CDR3nt: TGTGCCAGCAGTTACTCTGGGGGAGAGACCTACGAGCAGTACTTC; CDR3aa: CASSYSGGETYEQYF
d_gene: .; abundance: many; v_gene: TRBV9; len: 15; j_gene: TRBJ2-3; CDR3nt: TGTGCCAGCAGCGTAGGCTCCGCTCCGGGCGATACGCAGTATTTT; CDR3aa: CASSVGSAPGDTQYF
d_gene: TRBD2; abundance: .; v_gene: TRBV7-6; len: 17; j_gene: TRBJ2-1; CDR3nt: TGTGCCAGCAGCATGCTAGAGGGTCTAGCGGGAGTAGGTGAGCAGTTCTTC; CDR3aa: CASSMLEGLAGVGEQFF
d_gene: .; abundance: .; v_gene: TRBV4-2; len: 16; j_gene: TRBJ2-7; CDR3nt: TGTGCCAGCAGCCAAGATACGATCGGAAGGAACTACGAGCAGTACTTC; CDR3aa: CASSQDTIGRNYEQYF
d_gene: .; abundance: few; v_gene: TRBV5-4; len: 14; j_gene: TRBJ1-5; CDR3nt: TGTGCCAGCGGTTCATGGGGGAGAAATCAGCCCCAGCATTTT; CDR3aa: CASGSWGRNQPQHF
d_gene: .; abundance: few; v_gene: TRBV28; len: 15; j_gene: TRBJ1-2; CDR3nt: TGTGCCAGCACCCATGGTGGAGGGCGGACCTATGGCTACACCTTC; CDR3aa: CASTHGGGRTYGYTF
d_gene: TRBD2; abundance: .; v_gene: TRBV11-2; len: 15; j_gene: TRBJ2-1; CDR3nt: TGTGCCGGCAGCCGCCGACTAGCGGCCTACAATGAGCAGTTCTTC; CDR3aa: CAGSRRLAAYNEQFF
d_gene: TRBD2; abundance: many; v_gene: TRBV13; len: 15; j_gene: TRBJ2-3; CDR3nt: TGTGCCAGCAGCTTAGGGACTAGCAACACAGATACGCAGTATTTT; CDR3aa: CASSLGTSNTDTQYF
d_gene: .; abundance: many; v_gene: TRBV7-6; len: 15; j_gene: TRBJ1-1; CDR3nt: TGTGCCAGCAGCTCATCCCAAGGGATGAACACTGAAGCTTTCTTT; CDR3aa: CASSSSQGMNTEAFF
d_gene: .; abundance: .; v_gene: TRBV20-1; len: 16; j_gene: TRBJ2-3; CDR3nt: TGCAGGGCTAGACCCGATGGGGTATGGGGCTCAGATACGCAGTATTTT; CDR3aa: CRARPDGVWGSDTQYF
d_gene: .; abundance: .; v_gene: TRBV7-9; len: 16; j_gene: TRBJ2-7; CDR3nt: TGTGCCAGCAGCTCCGTCCGTGTGGGTAGTTACTACGTGCAGTACTTC; CDR3aa: CASSSVRVGSYYVQYF
d_gene: .; abundance: few; v_gene: TRBV20-1; len: 12; j_gene: TRBJ2-2; CDR3nt: TGCAGTGCTAGTTTTAACACCGGGGAGCTGTTTTTT; CDR3aa: CSASFNTGELFF